Below are 24 T cell receptor beta chains sequenced from a single sample in a study of blood T cell repertoires in COVID-19. TCRdb keeps only in-frame clones here, not all; method: immunoSEQ multiplex PCR. The table shows a few hundred thousand clones, with 82% occurring only once. Material: peripheral blood. The receptors shown here come from a woman aged 80 or over with acute or convalescent COVID-19.

The V gene is TRBV25-1, the J gene TRBJ2-1, with D perhaps matching TRBD1 (7 bases). Germline assignment: CDR1 MGHDK and CDR2 SYGVNS. Trimming took 3 bases from V and 8 from J, leaving 20 bases between them. CDR3 length equals 16 residues. The CDR3 DNA reads TGTGCCAGCAGTGATGGAGGGGGCCATTTTGACCATGAGCAGTTCTTC. It is translated as CASSDGGGHFDHEQFF.

The V gene is TRBV4-1, the J gene TRBJ1-2; possible D gene TRBD1, 6 bases. There are 14 residues in the CDR3. Germline values: CDR1 MGHRA, CDR2 YSYEKL. V lost 5 bases to trimming and J lost 4 bases, with 14 bases between them. The chain's CDR3 is CASSARQGTYGYTF. CDR3 nucleotide sequence: TGCGCCAGCAGCGCTCGTCAGGGGACCTATGGCTACACCTTC.

The gene calls are TRBV24-1 and TRBJ2-1, with D possibly matching TRBD2 (6 bases). The CDR3 sequence is 15 residues long. The V gene's germline CDR1 is KGHDR and CDR2 SFDVKD. V was clipped by 2 bases and J by 5 bases, with 12 bases between them. The CDR3 here is CATSDSGGMNNEQFF. The CDR3 DNA is TGTGCCACCAGTGATTCCGGAGGGATGAACAATGAGCAGTTCTTC.

This clone was picked up a small number of times. The chain links TRBV5-1 to TRBJ2-5; D is possibly TRBD2 (6 bases). Germline CDR1 SGHRS, CDR2 YFSETQ. CDR3 size: 15 residues. V was shortened by 6 bases and J by 2 bases, with 17 bases between the two germline ends. The CDR3 DNA is TGCGCCAGCACCGTGGGTGCGGGGACGCAAGAGACCCAGTACTTC. Protein sequence: CASTVGAGTQETQYF.

V gene TRBV27 combines with J gene TRBJ1-6; 8 nucleotides match TRBD1. The junction had 14 bases not matched to a gene; V was cut back by 6 bases and J by 10 bases. The V gene's germline CDR1 is MNHEY and CDR2 SMNVEV (reference sequence). CDR3 size: 16 residues. The CDR3 loop is CASRGTGVGYYSPLHF. DNA of the CDR3: TGTGCCAGCAGAGGGACAGGTGTTGGGTATTACTCACCCCTCCACTTT.

The chain links TRBV7-2 to TRBJ1-1; D is uncertain. Germline V gene sequence: CDR1 SGHTA, CDR2 FQGNSA. The CDR3 sequence is 14 residues long. The germline V and J ends were trimmed by 5 bases and 1 base, with 11 bases remaining between them. CDR3 DNA: TGTGCCAGCAGCCCCCACAGCACGAACACTGAAGCTTTCTTT. Its protein is CASSPHSTNTEAFF.

This clone has only one observation. The genes are TRBV7-2 and TRBJ1-2, with 11 bases aligning to TRBD1. The CDR3 has 16 amino acids. The junction had 6 bases not matched to a gene; V was cut back by 0 bases and J by 6 bases. Germline V gene lookup returns CDR1 SGHTA and CDR2 FQGNSA. CDR3 sequence: CASSLAGQGAADGYTF. CDR3 nucleotide sequence: TGTGCCAGCAGCTTAGCAGGACAGGGGGCGGCCGATGGCTACACCTTC.

In its sample, this clone was seen a few times. V is TRBV11-3 and J is TRBJ2-1; 7 nucleotides match TRBD1. This CDR3 is 14 amino acids long. V lost 2 bases to trimming and J lost 7 bases; unmatched junction nucleotides: 5. Germline lookup yields CDR1 SGHNT and CDR2 YENEEA. In DNA, the CDR3 is TGTGCCAGCAGCTTATATGGACAGGCGAATGAGCAGTTCTTC. This encodes CASSLYGQANEQFF.

The V and J genes are TRBV7-2 and TRBJ1-6; D not resolved. Germline loops: CDR1 SGHTA, CDR2 FQGNSA. This CDR3 has 15 amino acids. Between the trimmed V and J ends, which lost 5 bases and 10 bases, there was a span of 18 bases. CDR3 bases: TGTGCCAGCAGCCGCTTCCGGGAGTTAAGCTCACCCCTCCACTTT. Amino acid sequence: CASSRFRELSSPLHF.

The genes are TRBV2 and TRBJ2-2, with D unresolved. The CDR3 totals 13 residues. Germline-derived CDR1 and CDR2 are SNHLY and FYNNEI. V was trimmed by 2 bases and J by 5 bases, leaving 6 bases between them. CDR3 coding DNA: TGTGCCAGCAGTGAATATTCGACCGGGGAGCTGTTTTTT. Translated, it gives CASSEYSTGELFF.

This clone has only a few counts. The rearrangement joins TRBV6-5 to TRBJ1-1; 9 nucleotides line up with TRBD1. V trimming: 7 bases; J trimming: 4 bases; junction bases outside the gene matches: 4. Germline CDR1 and CDR2: MNHEY and SVGAGI. This CDR3 comprises 13 residues. The CDR3 DNA reads as TGTGCCAGCACCGTGACAGGGGGCACTGAAGCTTTCTTT. Translated: CASTVTGGTEAFF.

V gene TRBV7-8 combines with J gene TRBJ1-4; 10 bases agree with TRBD1. The CDR3 contains 14 residues. V dropped 6 bases and J dropped 6; count of bases not matched to a gene: 4. Germline V gene lookup returns CDR1 SGHVS and CDR2 FQNEAQ. CDR3 region: CASRRDRGYEKLFF. DNA of the CDR3: TGTGCCAGCAGACGGGACAGGGGTTATGAAAAACTGTTTTTT.

The rearrangement uses TRBV6-5 and TRBJ1-1; the D gene is possibly TRBD1 (6 bases). V lost 4 bases, J lost 11 bases, and 20 bases lay in between. The germline gives CDR1 MNHEY, CDR2 SVGAGI. This CDR3 has 14 residues. DNA for the CDR3: TGTGCCAGCAGTTCCTTAGGGGGTCCCCAAGTTGCTTTCTTT. Its protein product is CASSSLGGPQVAFF.

The chain recombines TRBV5-1 with TRBJ2-4, with D hard to call. The CDR3 length is 12 residues. Looked up from germline, CDR1 is SGHRS and CDR2 is YFSETQ. The germline V and J ends were trimmed by 4 bases and 9 bases, with 11 bases remaining between them. CDR3 sequence reads: CASSSYRGIQYF. In nucleotides, the CDR3 is TGCGCCAGCAGCAGCTATCGCGGCATTCAGTACTTC.

Only one count was recorded for this clone. This sequence joins TRBV19 and TRBJ1-2, with 7 bases that match TRBD1. J gave up 3 bases and V 4 bases, and 8 bases lay outside the gene matches. This CDR3 comprises 15 residues. Germline V gene data show CDR1 as LNHDA and CDR2 as SQIVND (reference sequence). CDR3 DNA sequence: TGTGCCAGTAGTAACCCGGGACAGCTTGACTATGGCTACACCTTC. Protein product: CASSNPGQLDYGYTF.

This sequence joins TRBV9 and TRBJ2-2, with TRBD2 matching 10 bases. Germline CDR1 SGDLS, CDR2 YYNGEE. The CDR3 totals 17 residues. With 0 bases clipped from V and 0 bases from J, the junction kept 2 bases outside the gene matches. CDR3 in DNA: TGTGCCAGCAGCGTAGCCGGGACTAGCGCGAACACCGGGGAGCTGTTTTTT. It encodes CASSVAGTSANTGELFF.

The rearrangement joins TRBV27 to TRBJ1-1; tentatively, D is TRBD1 (6 bases). The germline CDR1 and CDR2 sequences are MNHEY and SMNVEV (reference sequence). Between the trimmed V and J ends, which lost 2 bases and 0 bases, there was a span of 7 bases. This CDR3 has 14 amino acids. This chain's CDR3 is CASSLAGVNTEAFF. In DNA, the CDR3 is TGTGCCAGCAGTTTAGCAGGGGTGAACACTGAAGCTTTCTTT.

Written as DNA, the CDR3 is TGCGCCAGCGCCCAAGGGGCCTCCTACGAGCAGTACTTC. Translating it yields CASAQGASYEQYF. The chain combines TRBV5-1 with TRBJ2-7; tentatively, D is TRBD1 (5 bases). Germline CDR1 SGHRS, CDR2 YFSETQ. V was trimmed by 7 bases and J by 0 bases, leaving 11 bases between them. This CDR3 has 13 residues.

This clone was observed a handful of times. The CDR3 DNA reads as TGTGCCAGATTACCGGGACTAGCGGGGGGTAGTAATGAGCAGTTCTTC. It is translated as CARLPGLAGGSNEQFF. The chain couples TRBV4-2 to TRBJ2-1; TRBD2 matches 15 bases. Losses at the gene ends were 9 bases for V and 7 bases for J; bases not matched to a gene: 10. CDR1 is LGHNA, CDR2 YNFKEQ, per germline. CDR3 size: 16 residues.

This clone has more than one count but fewer than ten. The chain uses TRBV9 and TRBJ1-6, with D possibly matching TRBD1 (6 bases). Looked up from germline, CDR1 is SGDLS and CDR2 is YYNGEE. CDR3 length equals 17 residues. The V end lost 3 bases, the J end lost 0 bases, and 13 bases lay between the germline ends. The CDR3 spells CASSEDSLSSYNSPLHF. The CDR3 coding sequence is TGTGCCAGCAGCGAGGACAGTTTGAGCTCCTATAATTCACCCCTCCACTTT.

This clone was seen only a few times. The CDR3 reads CASSLWDRGGYTF. CDR3 nucleotides: TGTGCCAGCAGCTTATGGGACAGGGGAGGCTACACCTTC. The rearrangement uses TRBV11-2 and TRBJ1-2, with 10 bases fitting TRBD1. The CDR3 is 13 residues long. Per the germline V gene, CDR1 is SGHAT and CDR2 is FQNNGV. J lost 8 bases, V lost 2 bases, and 2 bases had no gene match. Variable domain in full (rest from reference TRBV11-2 and TRBJ1-2): EAGVAQSPRYKIIEKRQSVAFWCNPISGHATLYWYQQILGQGPKLLIQFQNNGVVDDSQLPKDRFSAERLKGVDSTLKIQPAKLEDSAVYLCASSLWDRGGYTFGSGTRLTVV.

As DNA, the CDR3 is TGTGCCAGCGCCCGGGAGGCGGTGAACACTGAAGCTTTCTTT. It codes for CASAREAVNTEAFF. V is TRBV6-5 and J is TRBJ1-1; D is undetermined. V gave up 8 bases and J gave up 0 bases, with 13 bases separating them. This CDR3 has 14 residues. Germline lookup yields CDR1 MNHEY and CDR2 SVGAGI.

V and J are TRBV7-2 and TRBJ2-1, with 8 positions matching TRBD1. Per the germline V gene, CDR1 is SGHTA and CDR2 is FQGNSA. Germline trimming cut 5 bases from V and 4 bases from J; bases unmatched to any gene: 4. The CDR3 spans 14 residues. CDR3 sequence (DNA): TGTGCCAGCAGCGACAGGGGAGCGTACAATGAGCAGTTCTTC. Protein product: CASSDRGAYNEQFF.

This chain joins TRBV3-1 (or the pseudogene TRBV3-2) and TRBJ2-3; D is possibly TRBD2 (6 bases). Germline V CDR1 and CDR2: LGHDT, YNNKEL (reference sequence). The CDR3 spans 15 residues. V lost 4 bases and J lost 6, with 17 bases in between. In nucleotides, the CDR3 is TGTGCCAGCAGCCTTAAGACTAGTACGACGGATACGCAGTATTTT. This gives the protein CASSLKTSTTDTQYF.